This TCR beta chain was identified in a study of response to subunit inactivated influenza vaccine. The V and J ends lost 1 base and 1 base respectively, with 11 bases between them. Germline assignment: CDR1 SGHVS and CDR2 FNYEAQ. This CDR3 is 16 amino acids long. Study-level points and caveats: Each seasonal influenza vaccination recruits few new T cells, the authors suggested.

This clonotype was seen a few times. Its antigen remains unknown. TCRdb processed the RT-PCR reads anew with MiXCR; each CDR3 protein has one entry. The data contain roughly 500,000 distinct CDR3 sequences, 25% of them seen just once; the ten biggest clones take up approximately 2%. Specimen: CD4+ T cells sorted from PBMCs, collected 4 to 6 days after vaccination. This chain joins TRBV7-6 and TRBJ2-1, with a possible D match to TRBD2 (6 bases). The TCR originated in a man in his fifties or sixties who received an inactivated influenza vaccine. CDR3 protein: CASSLDRAGSYNEQFF. CDR3 DNA: TGTGCCAGCAGCTTAGACCGGGCGGGGTCCTACAATGAGCAGTTCTTC. Combining the CDR3 with reference TRBV7-6 and TRBJ2-1 gives the whole variable domain GAGVSQSPRYKVTKRGQDVALRCDPISGHVSLYWYRQALGQGPEFLTYFNYEAQQDKSGLPNDRFSAERPEGSISTLTIQRTEQRDSAMYRCASSLDRAGSYNEQFFGPGTRLTVL.